The 18 T cell receptor beta chains reported below all come from one sample, sequenced in a study of patients and donors after allogeneic stem cell transplantation. TCRdb re-derived calls from the RT-PCR reads in MiXCR, one entry per CDR3 protein. The table has roughly 940,000 distinct CDR3 sequences, approximately 19% seen once. Material: blood, either unsorted or a sorted T cell fraction (not recorded which). Receptor source: a human donor who was either an allogeneic HSCT recipient or a stem cell or donor lymphocyte infusion donor (not recorded which). It is not recorded whose cells these are; they may come from a transplant donor.

In its sample, this clonotype was seen a few times. This chain connects TRBV27 to TRBJ1-2; D ambiguous. CDR1 MNHEY and CDR2 SMNVEV come from the germline V gene (reference sequence). Trimming removed 0 bases from V and 1 base from J, with 12 bases in between. This CDR3 region has 16 residues. CDR3 nucleotide sequence: TGTGCCAGCAGTTTATCGTCCGGAAAGCTTAACTATGGCTACACCTTC. As protein: CASSLSSGKLNYGYTF.

The gene calls are TRBV19 and TRBJ2-7; a weak D match, TRBD1 (5 bases). Trimming removed 5 bases from V and 3 bases from J, with 14 bases in between. The CDR3 is 14 amino acids. From germline, CDR1 is LNHDA and CDR2 SQIVND (reference sequence). CDR3 nucleotides: TGTGCCAGTAGTCCCCCAGGACAATTCTACGAGCAGTACTTC. Translated, it gives CASSPPGQFYEQYF. Complete variable domain (other parts from reference TRBV19 and TRBJ2-7): DGGITQSPKYLFRKEGQNVTLSCEQNLNHDAMYWYRQDPGQGLRLIYYSQIVNDFQKGDIAEGYSVSREKKESFPLTVTSAQKNPTAFYLCASSPPGQFYEQYFGPGTRLTVT.

This clonotype was seen many times. The chain combines TRBV5-1 with TRBJ1-2; D is possibly TRBD1 (5 bases). V shed 0 bases and J shed 9 bases, with 12 bases lying between them. Germline lookup yields CDR1 SGHRS and CDR2 YFSETQ. CDR3 length: 13 residues. The CDR3 DNA reads TGCGCCAGCAGCTTGGACTACCAGGGAAGCTACACCTTC. Its protein product is CASSLDYQGSYTF.

This clonotype was seen more than once but under ten times. The V gene is TRBV9, the J gene TRBJ2-7; D assignment may be TRBD1 or TRBD2 (5 bases each). The CDR3 runs 15 residues. The V gene lost 4 bases and the J gene lost 5 bases, with 19 bases spanning the gap. Germline V gene data show CDR1 as SGDLS and CDR2 as YYNGEE. CDR3 protein: CASSPLLGEYNEQYF. CDR3 in DNA: TGTGCCAGCAGCCCACTTTTGGGGGAGTATAACGAGCAGTACTTC. Combining the CDR3 with reference TRBV9 and TRBJ2-7 gives the whole variable domain DSGVTQTPKHLITATGQRVTLRCSPRSGDLSVYWYQQSLDQGLQFLIQYYNGEERAKGNILERFSAQQFPDLHSELNLSSLELGDSALYFCASSPLLGEYNEQYFGPGTRLTVT.

This chain connects TRBV4-1 to TRBJ1-1; no clear D gene. V was trimmed by 0 bases and J by 0 bases, leaving 8 bases between them. Germline CDR1 MGHRA, CDR2 YSYEKL. This CDR3 spans 15 amino acids. The CDR3, as DNA: TGCGCCAGCAGCCAAGACCCCGCGGTGAACACTGAAGCTTTCTTT. Its translation is CASSQDPAVNTEAFF.

This clonotype has only a few counts. The rearrangement links TRBV6-5 to TRBJ2-7; no definite D call. With 1 base removed from V and 0 bases from J, the gap between germline ends came to 10 bases. From germline, CDR1 is MNHEY and CDR2 SVGAGI. The CDR3 has 15 residues. The CDR3 nucleotides are TGTGCCAGCAGTTACTTAACCCTCCGCTCCTACGAGCAGTACTTC. This translates into CASSYLTLRSYEQYF.

The rearrangement joins TRBV7-3 to TRBJ2-1; 12 bases match TRBD2. Germline lookup yields CDR1 SGHTA and CDR2 FQGTGA. The CDR3 length is 18 residues. V shed 1 base, J shed 4 bases, and the junction held 8 bases outside the gene matches. The CDR3 protein is CASSLRSLAGGQYNEQFF. Written as DNA, the CDR3 is TGTGCCAGCAGCTTAAGATCGCTAGCGGGAGGGCAATACAATGAGCAGTTCTTC.

The table lists this clonotype with a few counts. The rearrangement uses TRBV12-3 or TRBV12-4 and TRBJ1-3, with D possibly matching TRBD1 (5 bases). The germline V and J ends were trimmed by 4 bases and 0 bases, with 13 bases remaining between them. CDR3 length: 16 residues. This chain's CDR3 is CASSYGTVGSGNTIYF. The DNA of the CDR3 is TGTGCCAGCAGTTATGGGACGGTGGGCTCTGGAAACACCATATATTTT.

The genes are TRBV6-1 and TRBJ2-7, with D perhaps matching TRBD2 (6 bases). V was shortened by 7 bases and J by 3 bases, with 16 bases between the two germline ends. CDR1 is MNHNS, CDR2 SASEGT, per germline. The CDR3 has 14 residues. CDR3 bases: TGTGCCAGCATCTCCATCCTCGGGGGCTACGAGCAGTACTTC. It codes for CASISILGGYEQYF.

This clonotype was seen a handful of times. The chain recombines TRBV6-1 with TRBJ2-7, with D possibly being TRBD1 or TRBD2 (5 bases each). The CDR3 sequence is 16 residues long. Germline CDR1 is MNHNS and CDR2 is SASEGT. The germline V and J ends were trimmed by 4 bases and 0 bases, with 16 bases remaining between them. The CDR3 here is CASSVAGTSSSYEQYF. CDR3 coding DNA: TGTGCCAGCAGTGTTGCCGGGACCTCCTCCTCCTACGAGCAGTACTTC.

This clonotype was seen only a few times. The CDR3 DNA reads TGTGCCAGCAGACCAAGCGGGGACGAGCAGTACTTC. Translating gives CASRPSGDEQYF. The genes are TRBV6-6 and TRBJ2-7; 7 bases match TRBD2. Germline V lookup: CDR1 MNHNY, CDR2 SVGAGI (reference sequence). This CDR3 spans 12 amino acids. The V segment lost 6 bases and the J segment 5 bases; nucleotides outside the gene matches: 4.

This chain uses TRBV9 with TRBJ1-2, with D unresolved. Germline CDR1 reads SGDLS; CDR2 reads YYNGEE. Trimming shortened V by 2 bases and J by 5 bases, and 7 bases separated the two germline ends. The CDR3 loop spans 12 amino acids. CDR3 sequence (DNA): TGTGCCAGCAGCGTCTCAGGTTATGGCTACACCTTC. This translates into CASSVSGYGYTF.

This clonotype came up a few times. The chain uses TRBV6-1 and TRBJ2-3; the match to TRBD1 covers 8 bases. The V and J ends lost 6 bases and 0 bases, in that order; junction bases with no gene match: 5. The CDR3 is 15 residues long. The germline gives CDR1 MNHNS, CDR2 SASEGT. CDR3 sequence reads: CASRTQGGSTDTQYF. In DNA form, the CDR3 reads TGTGCCAGCAGAACACAGGGGGGAAGCACAGATACGCAGTATTTT.

V and J are TRBV13 and TRBJ1-1; D gene uncertain. This CDR3 comprises 14 residues. CDR1 is PRHDT, CDR2 FYEKMQ, per germline (reference sequence). The germline V and J ends were trimmed by 1 base and 6 bases, with 12 bases remaining between them. CDR3 nucleotides: TGTGCCAGCAGCTTAGTGGGTAGGTACGCTGAAGCTTTCTTT. Translation gives CASSLVGRYAEAFF.

The chain uses TRBV4-2 and TRBJ1-5, with D possibly matching TRBD1 (6 bases). This CDR3 has 16 residues. The V gene's germline CDR1 is LGHNA and CDR2 YNFKEQ. The V end was cut by 0 bases, the J end by 4 bases, with 13 bases between. CDR3 nucleotides: TGTGCCAGCAGCCAAGAGGGACTTAGGGGGAATCAGCCCCAGCATTTT. Residues: CASSQEGLRGNQPQHF.

The V gene is TRBV20-1, the J gene TRBJ1-1; 11 bases map to TRBD1. With 2 bases clipped from V and 2 bases from J, the junction kept 13 bases outside the gene matches. The CDR3 length is 18 residues. CDR1 and CDR2 (germline): DFQATT, SNEGSKA (reference sequence). The CDR3 here is CSARRTGGAEAQNTEAFF. CDR3 DNA: TGCAGTGCTAGAAGGACAGGGGGCGCGGAAGCTCAAAACACTGAAGCTTTCTTT.

The chain carries TRBV27 and TRBJ2-2; D unclear. The CDR3 has 15 amino acids. The V gene lost 1 base and the J gene lost 4 bases, with 10 bases spanning the gap. In germline, CDR1 is MNHEY, CDR2 SMNVEV (reference sequence). DNA for the CDR3: TGTGCCAGCAGTTTATATCGGCGAGCCACCGGGGAGCTGTTTTTT. Translated, it gives CASSLYRRATGELFF.

This rearrangement joins TRBV5-1 to TRBJ2-7; D possibly matches TRBD1 or TRBD2 (6 bases each). Germline CDR1 reads SGHRS; CDR2 reads YFSETQ. The germline V and J ends were trimmed by 4 bases and 5 bases, with 13 bases remaining between them. This CDR3 is 13 amino acids long. CDR3: CASSPTGAHEQYF. CDR3 sequence (DNA): TGCGCCAGCAGCCCGACGGGGGCCCACGAGCAGTACTTC. Using reference TRBV5-1 and TRBJ2-7 for the parts outside the CDR3, the full variable domain is KAGVTQTPRYLIKTRGQQVTLSCSPISGHRSVSWYQQTPGQGLQFLFEYFSETQRNKGNFPGRFSGRQFSNSRSEMNVSTLELGDSALYLCASSPTGAHEQYFGPGTRLTVT.